This T cell receptor (beta chain) was retrieved from a study of cytomegalovirus exposure and HLA in healthy donors. The PCR used 60 Vbeta and 13 Jbeta primers. Here immunoSEQ multiplex PCR was the method, and the copy in TCRdb shows in-frame clones only, minus some. Counted here are 200,000 to 300,000 clones, approximately 84% occurring once; the ten biggest clones make up 2% to 2.5%. This CDR3 has 16 residues. CDR1 and CDR2 from the germline V gene are MNHEY and SVGAGI. The V and J ends lost 6 bases and 3 bases respectively, with 18 bases between them. Material: PBMCs. The origin of this receptor is a middle-aged woman in good health and CMV-seropositive. The V and J genes are TRBV6-5 and TRBJ1-5, with D perhaps matching TRBD1 (6 bases). The CDR3 DNA reads TGTGCCAGCAGGTACCGGGGGGCTGTCGACAATCAGCCCCAGCATTTT. This encodes CASRYRGAVDNQPQHF.